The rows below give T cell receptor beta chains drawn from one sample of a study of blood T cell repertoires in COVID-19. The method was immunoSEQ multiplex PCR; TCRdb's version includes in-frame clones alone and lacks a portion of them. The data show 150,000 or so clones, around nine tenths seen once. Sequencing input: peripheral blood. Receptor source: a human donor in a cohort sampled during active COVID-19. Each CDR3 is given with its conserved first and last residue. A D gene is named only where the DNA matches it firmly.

CAWSGNRVNTEAFF | TRBV30 | - | TRBJ1-1
CAISEGTGGDEQYF | TRBV10-3 | TRBD1 | TRBJ2-7
CASSTLSSGANVLTF | TRBV19 | - | TRBJ2-6
CASSKRGIRTGLFGTEAFF | TRBV21-1 | - | TRBJ1-1
CASTVYGTGSGYTF | TRBV28 | TRBD1 | TRBJ1-2
CASSLGLAGGSETQYF | TRBV10-2 | TRBD2 | TRBJ2-5
CASSGAAEVNTEAFF | TRBV28 | - | TRBJ1-1
CASTYNDRDSPLHF | TRBV3-1/TRBV3-2 | TRBD1 | TRBJ1-6
CASSHGTSGSDEQFF | TRBV5-1 | TRBD2 | TRBJ2-1
CASSATGTAGSGNTIYF | TRBV5-1 | TRBD1 | TRBJ1-3
CASSAGGWQETQYF | TRBV25-1 | TRBD2 | TRBJ2-5
CASSLRYDRATGELFF | TRBV7-3 | TRBD1 | TRBJ2-2
CASSIGGDSPLHF | TRBV19 | - | TRBJ1-6
CASSTRAEFYEQYF | TRBV6-6 | - | TRBJ2-7
CAISASGELHGYTF | TRBV10-3 | - | TRBJ1-2
CASSPGTSGGLKETQYF | TRBV5-4 | TRBD2 | TRBJ2-5
CASSPGTSGNEQFF | TRBV18 | TRBD2 | TRBJ2-1
CAISGGSNIQYF | TRBV10-3 | - | TRBJ2-4
CASSLVIGGANTEAFF | TRBV5-1 | TRBD1 | TRBJ1-1
CASSALQERGSGANVLTF | TRBV2 | - | TRBJ2-6
CASSPHTGGLTYEQYF | TRBV7-9 | TRBD2 | TRBJ2-7
CASSLGGLAGKETQYF | TRBV7-2 | TRBD2 | TRBJ2-5
CASSVPGQMNTGELFF | TRBV5-4 | TRBD1 | TRBJ2-2
CASSPKLSGGAGETQYF | TRBV4-2 | TRBD2 | TRBJ2-5
CASSQEGTGDQPQHF | TRBV4-2 | TRBD1 | TRBJ1-5
CASTPRIGTGIYEQYF | TRBV5-1 | TRBD1 | TRBJ2-7
CASSLGPQGLKSYEQYF | TRBV5-1 | - | TRBJ2-7
CASPERLAPIYEQYF | TRBV19 | TRBD2 | TRBJ2-7
CASSIGYGSAEAFF | TRBV19 | - | TRBJ1-1
CASKPGQGAWGYGYTF | TRBV28 | TRBD1 | TRBJ1-2
CASSSYLDRRYNEQFF | TRBV28 | TRBD1 | TRBJ2-1
CASSQPGDLGEKLFF | TRBV4-2 | - | TRBJ1-4
CASSYSISGGTDTQYF | TRBV6-5 | TRBD2 | TRBJ2-3